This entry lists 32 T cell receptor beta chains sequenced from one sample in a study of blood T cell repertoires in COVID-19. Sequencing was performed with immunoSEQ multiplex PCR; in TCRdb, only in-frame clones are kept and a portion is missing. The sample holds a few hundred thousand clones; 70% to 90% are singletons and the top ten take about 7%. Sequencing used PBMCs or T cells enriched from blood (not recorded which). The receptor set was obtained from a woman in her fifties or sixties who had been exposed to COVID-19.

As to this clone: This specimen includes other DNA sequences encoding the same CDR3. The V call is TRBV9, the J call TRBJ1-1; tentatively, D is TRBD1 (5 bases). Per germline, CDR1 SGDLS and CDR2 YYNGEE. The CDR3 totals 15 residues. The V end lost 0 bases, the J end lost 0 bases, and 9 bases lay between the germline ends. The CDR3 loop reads CASSVGRGLNTEAFF. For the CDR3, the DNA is TGTGCCAGCAGCGTAGGGCGGGGACTGAACACTGAAGCTTTCTTT.

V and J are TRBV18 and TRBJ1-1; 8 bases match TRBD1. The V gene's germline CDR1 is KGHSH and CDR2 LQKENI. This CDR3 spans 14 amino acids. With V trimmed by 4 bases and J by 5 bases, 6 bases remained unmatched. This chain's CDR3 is CASSHGQGLTEAFF. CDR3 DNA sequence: TGTGCCAGCTCACACGGACAGGGTTTGACTGAAGCTTTCTTT.

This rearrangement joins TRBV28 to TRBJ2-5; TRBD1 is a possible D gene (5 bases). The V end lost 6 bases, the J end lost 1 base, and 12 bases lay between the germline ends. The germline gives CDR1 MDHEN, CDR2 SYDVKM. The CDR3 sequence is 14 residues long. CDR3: CASRPQGLQETQYF. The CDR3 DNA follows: TGTGCCAGCAGGCCTCAGGGCCTCCAAGAGACCCAGTACTTC.

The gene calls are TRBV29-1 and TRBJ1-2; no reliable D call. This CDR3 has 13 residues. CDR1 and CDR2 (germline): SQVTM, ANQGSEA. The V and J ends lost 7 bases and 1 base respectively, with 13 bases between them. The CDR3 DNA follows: TGCAGCGCTGAGGATGGAGATAACTATGGCTACACCTTC. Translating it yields CSAEDGDNYGYTF.

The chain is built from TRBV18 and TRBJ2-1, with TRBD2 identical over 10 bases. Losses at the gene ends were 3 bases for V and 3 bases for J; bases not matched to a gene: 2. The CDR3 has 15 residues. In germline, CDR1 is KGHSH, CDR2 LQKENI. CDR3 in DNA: TGTGCCAGCTCACCGCCTAGCGGGGGCTACAATGAGCAGTTCTTC. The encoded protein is CASSPPSGGYNEQFF.

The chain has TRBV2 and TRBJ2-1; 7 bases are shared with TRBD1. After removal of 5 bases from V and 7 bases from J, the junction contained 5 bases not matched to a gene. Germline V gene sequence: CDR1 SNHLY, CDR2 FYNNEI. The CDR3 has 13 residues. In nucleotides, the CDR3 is TGTGCCAGCAGTCTCCTACAGGGGAATGAGCAGTTCTTC. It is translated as CASSLLQGNEQFF.

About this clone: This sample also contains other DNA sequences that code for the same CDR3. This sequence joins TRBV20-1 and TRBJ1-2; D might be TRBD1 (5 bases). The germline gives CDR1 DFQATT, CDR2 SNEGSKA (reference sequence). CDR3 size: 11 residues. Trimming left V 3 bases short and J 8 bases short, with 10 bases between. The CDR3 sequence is CSASAGNGYTF. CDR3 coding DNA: TGCAGTGCTAGCGCAGGGAACGGCTACACCTTC.

CDR3 coding DNA: TGTGCCAGCAGCAACACTAACTATGGCTACACCTTC. Its translation is CASSNTNYGYTF. The chain has TRBV7-2 and TRBJ1-2; D ambiguous. The germline V gene has CDR1 SGHTA and CDR2 FQGNSA. The CDR3 has 12 amino acids. Trimming left V 5 bases short and J 0 bases short, with 4 bases between.

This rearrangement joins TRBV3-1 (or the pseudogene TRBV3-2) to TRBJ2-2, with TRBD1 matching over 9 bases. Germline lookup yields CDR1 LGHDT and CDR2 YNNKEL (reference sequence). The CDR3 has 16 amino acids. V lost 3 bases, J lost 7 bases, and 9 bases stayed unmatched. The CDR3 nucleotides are TGTGCCAGCAGCCACCGGGACAGGGATTTTGGCGGGGAGCTGTTTTTT. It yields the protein CASSHRDRDFGGELFF.

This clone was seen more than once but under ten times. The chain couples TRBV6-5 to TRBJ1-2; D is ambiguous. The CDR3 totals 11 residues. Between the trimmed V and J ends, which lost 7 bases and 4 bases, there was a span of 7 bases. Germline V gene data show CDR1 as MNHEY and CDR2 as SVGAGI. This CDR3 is CASTSGYGYTF. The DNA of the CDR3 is TGTGCCAGCACCTCAGGCTATGGCTACACCTTC.

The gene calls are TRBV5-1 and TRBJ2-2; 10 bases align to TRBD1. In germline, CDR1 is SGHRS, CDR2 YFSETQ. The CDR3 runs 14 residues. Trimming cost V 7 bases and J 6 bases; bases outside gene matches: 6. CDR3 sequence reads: CASSGTGAAGELFF. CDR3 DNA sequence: TGCGCCAGCTCCGGGACAGGGGCGGCCGGGGAGCTGTTTTTT. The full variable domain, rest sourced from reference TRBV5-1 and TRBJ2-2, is KAGVTQTPRYLIKTRGQQVTLSCSPISGHRSVSWYQQTPGQGLQFLFEYFSETQRNKGNFPGRFSGRQFSNSRSEMNVSTLELGDSALYLCASSGTGAAGELFFGEGSRLTVL.

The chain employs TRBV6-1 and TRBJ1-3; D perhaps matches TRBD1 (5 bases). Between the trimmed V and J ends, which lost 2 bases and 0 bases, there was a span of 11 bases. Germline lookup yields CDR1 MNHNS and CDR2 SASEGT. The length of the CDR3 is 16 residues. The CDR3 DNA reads TGTGCCAGCAGTGAAATCGGGGGATCCTCTGGAAACACCATATATTTT. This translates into CASSEIGGSSGNTIYF.

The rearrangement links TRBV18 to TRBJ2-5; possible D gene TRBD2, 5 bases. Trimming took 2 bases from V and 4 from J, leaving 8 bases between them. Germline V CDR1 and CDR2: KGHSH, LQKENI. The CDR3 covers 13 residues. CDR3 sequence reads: CASSPGSPETQYF. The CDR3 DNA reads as TGTGCCAGCTCACCAGGGAGCCCAGAGACCCAGTACTTC.

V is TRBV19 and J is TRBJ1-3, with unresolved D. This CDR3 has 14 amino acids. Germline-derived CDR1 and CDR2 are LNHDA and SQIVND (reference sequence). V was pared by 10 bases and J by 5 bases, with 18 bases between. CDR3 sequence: CAIAPGGGRNTIYF. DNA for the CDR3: TGTGCCATAGCCCCGGGAGGCGGGCGAAACACCATATATTTT.

CDR3 sequence reads: CASRRDLNTEAFF. CDR3 DNA sequence: TGTGCCAGCAGGCGGGACCTCAACACTGAAGCTTTCTTT. V and J are TRBV25-1 and TRBJ1-1; TRBD1 is a possible D gene (5 bases). CDR1 is MGHDK and CDR2 is SYGVNS in the germline V gene. The CDR3 runs 13 residues. Trimming removed 6 bases at V and 2 bases at J, with 10 bases between. The full variable domain, rest sourced from reference TRBV25-1 and TRBJ1-1, is EADIYQTPRYLVIGTGKKITLECSQTMGHDKMYWYQQDPGMELHLIHYSYGVNSTEKGDLSSESTVSRIRTEHFPLTLESARPSHTSQYLCASRRDLNTEAFFGQGTRLTVV.

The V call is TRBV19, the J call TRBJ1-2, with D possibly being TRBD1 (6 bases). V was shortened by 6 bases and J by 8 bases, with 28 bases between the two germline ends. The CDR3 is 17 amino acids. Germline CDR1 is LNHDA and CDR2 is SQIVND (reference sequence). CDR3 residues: CASRVRGLNSEASGYTF. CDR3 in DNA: TGTGCCAGTAGGGTCAGGGGCTTGAACTCGGAAGCCTCAGGCTACACCTTC.

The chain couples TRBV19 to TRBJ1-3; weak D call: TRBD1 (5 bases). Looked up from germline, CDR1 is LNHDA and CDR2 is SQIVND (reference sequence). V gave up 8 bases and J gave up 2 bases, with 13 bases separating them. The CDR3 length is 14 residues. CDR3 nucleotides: TGTGCCAGTCTCAGGGTGGGAACTGGAAACACCATATATTTT. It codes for CASLRVGTGNTIYF.

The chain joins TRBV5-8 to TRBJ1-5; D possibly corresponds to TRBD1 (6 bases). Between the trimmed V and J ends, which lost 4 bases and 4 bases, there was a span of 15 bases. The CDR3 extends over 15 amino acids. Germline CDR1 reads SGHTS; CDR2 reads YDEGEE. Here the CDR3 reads CASSPGQRGNQPQHF. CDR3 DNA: TGTGCCAGCAGCCCTGGACAGCGTGGGAATCAGCCCCAGCATTTT.

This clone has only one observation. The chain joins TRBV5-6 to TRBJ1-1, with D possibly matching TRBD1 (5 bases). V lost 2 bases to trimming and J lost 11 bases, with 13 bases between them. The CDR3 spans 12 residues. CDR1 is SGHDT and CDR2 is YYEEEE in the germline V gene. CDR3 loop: CASSLTGVDAFF. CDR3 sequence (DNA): TGTGCCAGCAGCTTAACGGGGGTAGATGCTTTCTTT.

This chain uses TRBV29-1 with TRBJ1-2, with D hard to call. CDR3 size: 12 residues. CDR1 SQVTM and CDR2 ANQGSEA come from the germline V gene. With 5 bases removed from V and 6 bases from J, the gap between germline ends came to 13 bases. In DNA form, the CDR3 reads TGCAGCGTTTGGCACCTAGATCATGGCTACACCTTC. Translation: CSVWHLDHGYTF.

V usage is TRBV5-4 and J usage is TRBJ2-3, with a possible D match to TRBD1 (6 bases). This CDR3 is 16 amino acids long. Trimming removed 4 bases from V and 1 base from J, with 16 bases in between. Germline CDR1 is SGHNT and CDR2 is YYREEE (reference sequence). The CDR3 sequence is CASSQLTGKGTDTQYF. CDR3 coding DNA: TGTGCCAGCAGCCAATTAACAGGGAAGGGCACAGATACGCAGTATTTT.

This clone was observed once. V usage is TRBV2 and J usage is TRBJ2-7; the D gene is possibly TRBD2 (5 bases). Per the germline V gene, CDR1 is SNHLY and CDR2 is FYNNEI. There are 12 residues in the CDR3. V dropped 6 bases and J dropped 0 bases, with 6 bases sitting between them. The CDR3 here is CASRGSSYEQYF. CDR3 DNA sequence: TGTGCCAGCAGAGGGAGCTCCTACGAGCAGTACTTC.

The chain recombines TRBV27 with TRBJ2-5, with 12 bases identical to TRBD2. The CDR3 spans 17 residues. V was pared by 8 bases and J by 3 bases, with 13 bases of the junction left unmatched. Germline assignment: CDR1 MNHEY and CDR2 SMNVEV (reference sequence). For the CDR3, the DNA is TGTGCCAGCTATCCTTCCCCTAGCGGGGGGGGAGAAGAGACCCAGTACTTC. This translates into CASYPSPSGGGEETQYF.

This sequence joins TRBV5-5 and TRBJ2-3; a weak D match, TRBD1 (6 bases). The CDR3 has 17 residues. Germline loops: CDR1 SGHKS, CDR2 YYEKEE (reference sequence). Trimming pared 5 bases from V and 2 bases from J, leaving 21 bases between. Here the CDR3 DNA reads TGTGCCAGCAGACCTACCCCGACAGGATCTTTCACAGATACGCAGTATTTT. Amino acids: CASRPTPTGSFTDTQYF.

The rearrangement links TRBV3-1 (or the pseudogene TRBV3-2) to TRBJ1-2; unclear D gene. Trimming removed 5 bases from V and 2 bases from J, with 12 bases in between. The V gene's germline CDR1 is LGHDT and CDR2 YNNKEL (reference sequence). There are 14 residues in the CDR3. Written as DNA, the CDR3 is TGTGCCAGCAGCAGAATGACGGAGAACTATGGCTACACCTTC. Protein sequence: CASSRMTENYGYTF.

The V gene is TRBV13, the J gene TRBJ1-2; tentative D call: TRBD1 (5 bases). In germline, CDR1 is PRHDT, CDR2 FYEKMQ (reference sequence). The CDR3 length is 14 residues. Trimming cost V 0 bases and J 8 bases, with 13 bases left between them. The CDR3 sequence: CASSLGVGAQGYTF. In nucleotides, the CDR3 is TGTGCCAGCAGCTTAGGGGTAGGGGCCCAGGGCTACACCTTC.

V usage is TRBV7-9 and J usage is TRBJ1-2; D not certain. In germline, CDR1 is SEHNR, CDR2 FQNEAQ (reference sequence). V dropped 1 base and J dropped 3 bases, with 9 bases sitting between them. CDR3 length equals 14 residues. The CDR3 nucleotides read TGTGCCAGCAGCTTAGTGGGCCTGGACTATGGCTACACCTTC. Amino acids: CASSLVGLDYGYTF.

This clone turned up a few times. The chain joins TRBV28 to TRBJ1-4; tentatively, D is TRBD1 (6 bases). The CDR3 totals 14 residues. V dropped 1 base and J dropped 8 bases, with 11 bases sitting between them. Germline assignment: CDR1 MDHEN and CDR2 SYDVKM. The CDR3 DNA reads TGTGCCAGCAGTTTATTATCCCAGGGGGAAAAACTGTTTTTT. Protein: CASSLLSQGEKLFF.

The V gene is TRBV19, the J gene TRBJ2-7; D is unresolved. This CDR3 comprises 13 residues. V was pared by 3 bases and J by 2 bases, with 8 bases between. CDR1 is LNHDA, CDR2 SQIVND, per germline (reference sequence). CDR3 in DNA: TGTGCCAGTAGTATGGGCTTAACCTACGAGCAGTACTTC. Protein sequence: CASSMGLTYEQYF.

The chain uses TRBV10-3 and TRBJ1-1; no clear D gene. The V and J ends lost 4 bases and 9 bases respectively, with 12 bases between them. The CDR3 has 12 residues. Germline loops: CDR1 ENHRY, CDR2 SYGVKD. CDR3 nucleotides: TGTGCCATCAGTGTTGGAGGGATCCAAGCTTTCTTT. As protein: CAISVGGIQAFF.

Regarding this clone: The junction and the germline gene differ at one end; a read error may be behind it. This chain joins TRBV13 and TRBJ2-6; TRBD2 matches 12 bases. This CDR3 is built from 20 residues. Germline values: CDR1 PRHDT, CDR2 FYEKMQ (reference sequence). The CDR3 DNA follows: TGTGCCAGCAGCAGAATAGGCCTGACTAGCGGGGGAGCTGGGACCAACGTCCTGACTTTC. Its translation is CASSRIGLTSGGAGTNVLTF.

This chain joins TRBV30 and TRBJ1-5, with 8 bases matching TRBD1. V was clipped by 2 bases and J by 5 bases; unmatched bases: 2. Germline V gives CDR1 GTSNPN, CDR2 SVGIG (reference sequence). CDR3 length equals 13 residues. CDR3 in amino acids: CAWSPTGDQPQHF. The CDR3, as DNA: TGTGCCTGGAGTCCGACAGGGGATCAGCCCCAGCATTTT. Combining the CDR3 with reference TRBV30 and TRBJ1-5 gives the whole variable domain SQTIHQWPATLVQPVGSPLSLECTVEGTSNPNLYWYRQAAGRGLQLLFYSVGIGQISSEVPQNLSASRPQDRQFILSSKKLLLSDSGFYLCAWSPTGDQPQHFGDGTRLSIL.